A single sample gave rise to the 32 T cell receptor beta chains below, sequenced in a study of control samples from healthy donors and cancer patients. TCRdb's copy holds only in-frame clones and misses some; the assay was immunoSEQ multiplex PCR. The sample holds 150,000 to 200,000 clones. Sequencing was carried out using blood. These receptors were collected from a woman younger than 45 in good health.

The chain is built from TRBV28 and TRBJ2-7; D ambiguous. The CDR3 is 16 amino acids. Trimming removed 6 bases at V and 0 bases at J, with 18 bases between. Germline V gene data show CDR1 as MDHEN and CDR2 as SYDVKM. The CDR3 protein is CASSLKGGVSSYEQYF. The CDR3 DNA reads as TGTGCCAGCAGCCTCAAGGGTGGGGTTAGCTCCTACGAGCAGTACTTC. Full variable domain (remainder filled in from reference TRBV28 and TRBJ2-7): DVKVTQSSRYLVKRTGEKVFLECVQDMDHENMFWYRQDPGLGLRLIYFSYDVKMKEKGDIPEGYSVSREKKERFSLILESASTNQTSMYLCASSLKGGVSSYEQYFGPGTRLTVT.

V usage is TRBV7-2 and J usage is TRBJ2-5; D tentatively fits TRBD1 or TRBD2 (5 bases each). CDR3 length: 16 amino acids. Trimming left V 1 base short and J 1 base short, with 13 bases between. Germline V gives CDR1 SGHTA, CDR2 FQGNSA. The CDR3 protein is CASSLDVGAGQETQYF. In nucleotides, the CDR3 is TGTGCCAGCAGCTTAGATGTTGGGGCGGGCCAAGAGACCCAGTACTTC.

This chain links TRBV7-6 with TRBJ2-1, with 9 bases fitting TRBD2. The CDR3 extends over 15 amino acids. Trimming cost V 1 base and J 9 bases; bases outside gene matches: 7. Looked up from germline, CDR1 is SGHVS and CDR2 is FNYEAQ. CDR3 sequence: CASSLEPAGGGEQFF. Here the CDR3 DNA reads TGTGCCAGCAGCTTAGAGCCAGCGGGGGGTGGTGAGCAGTTCTTC.

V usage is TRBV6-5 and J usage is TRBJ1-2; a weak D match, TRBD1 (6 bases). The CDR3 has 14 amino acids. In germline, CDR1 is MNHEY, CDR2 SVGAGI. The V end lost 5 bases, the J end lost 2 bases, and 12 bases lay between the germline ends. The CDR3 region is CASSQLQGNYGYTF. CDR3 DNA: TGTGCCAGCAGTCAGTTGCAGGGGAACTATGGCTACACCTTC.

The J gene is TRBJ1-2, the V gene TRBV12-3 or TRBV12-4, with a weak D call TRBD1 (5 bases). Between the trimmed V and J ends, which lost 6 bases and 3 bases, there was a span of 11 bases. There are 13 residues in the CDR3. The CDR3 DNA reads TGTGCCAGCAGCTTGGGACTGTACTATGGCTACACCTTC. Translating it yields CASSLGLYYGYTF.

The CDR3 DNA sequence: TGTGCCAGTAGTACAGGGGAAGGGAATGAGCAGTTCTTC. Its protein is CASSTGEGNEQFF. This chain joins TRBV19 and TRBJ2-1, with D possibly being TRBD1 (6 bases). CDR1 and CDR2 from the germline V gene are LNHDA and SQIVND (reference sequence). The CDR3 extends over 13 amino acids. V lost 4 bases, J lost 7 bases, and 11 bases lay in between.

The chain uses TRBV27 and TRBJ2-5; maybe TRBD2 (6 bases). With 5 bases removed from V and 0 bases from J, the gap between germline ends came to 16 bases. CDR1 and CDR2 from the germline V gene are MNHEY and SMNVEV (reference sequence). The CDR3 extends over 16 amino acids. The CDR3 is CASSVRTGGYQETQYF. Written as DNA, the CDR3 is TGTGCCAGCAGTGTGCGGACTGGGGGGTACCAAGAGACCCAGTACTTC.

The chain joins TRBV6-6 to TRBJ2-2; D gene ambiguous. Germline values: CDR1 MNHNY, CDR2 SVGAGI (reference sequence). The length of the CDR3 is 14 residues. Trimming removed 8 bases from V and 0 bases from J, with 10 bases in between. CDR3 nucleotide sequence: TGTGCCAGCGGTTTCCCCGCGAACACCGGGGAGCTGTTTTTT. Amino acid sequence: CASGFPANTGELFF.

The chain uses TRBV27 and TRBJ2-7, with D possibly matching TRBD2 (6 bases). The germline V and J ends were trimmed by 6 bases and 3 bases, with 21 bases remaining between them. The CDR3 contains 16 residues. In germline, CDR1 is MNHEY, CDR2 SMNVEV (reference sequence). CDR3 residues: CASSLARDTGLYEQYF. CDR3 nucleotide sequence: TGTGCCAGCAGCCTAGCGCGGGATACGGGACTCTACGAGCAGTACTTC.

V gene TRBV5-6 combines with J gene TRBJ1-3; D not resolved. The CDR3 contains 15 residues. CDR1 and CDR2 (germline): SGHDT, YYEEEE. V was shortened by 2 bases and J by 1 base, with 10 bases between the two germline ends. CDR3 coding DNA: TGTGCCAGCAGCTTTCGAAAGAGTTCTGGAAACACCATATATTTT. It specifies CASSFRKSSGNTIYF. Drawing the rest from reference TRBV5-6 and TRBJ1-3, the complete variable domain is DAGVTQSPTHLIKTRGQQVTLRCSPKSGHDTVSWYQQALGQGPQFIFQYYEEEERQRGNFPDRFSGHQFPNYSSELNVNALLLGDSALYLCASSFRKSSGNTIYFGEGSWLTVV.

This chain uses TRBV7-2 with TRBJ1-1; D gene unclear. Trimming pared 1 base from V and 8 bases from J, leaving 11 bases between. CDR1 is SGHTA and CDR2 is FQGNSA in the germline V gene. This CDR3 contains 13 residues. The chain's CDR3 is CASSLERFREAFF. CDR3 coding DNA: TGTGCCAGCAGCTTAGAACGATTTAGGGAAGCTTTCTTT. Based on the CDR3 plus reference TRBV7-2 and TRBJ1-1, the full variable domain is GAGVSQSPSNKVTEKGKDVELRCDPISGHTALYWYRQSLGQGLEFLIYFQGNSAPDKSGLPSDRFSAERTGGSVSTLTIQRTQQEDSAVYLCASSLERFREAFFGQGTRLTVV.

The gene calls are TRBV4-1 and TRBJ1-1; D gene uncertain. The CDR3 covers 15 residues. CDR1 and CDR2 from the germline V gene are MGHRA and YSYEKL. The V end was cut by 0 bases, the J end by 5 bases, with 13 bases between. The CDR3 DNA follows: TGCGCCAGCAGCCAAGACCGGGGTGTTATGACTGAAGCTTTCTTT. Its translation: CASSQDRGVMTEAFF.

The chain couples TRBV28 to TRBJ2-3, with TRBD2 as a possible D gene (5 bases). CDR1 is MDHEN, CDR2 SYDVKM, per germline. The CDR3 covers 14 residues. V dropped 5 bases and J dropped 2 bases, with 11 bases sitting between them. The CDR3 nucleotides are TGTGCCAGCAGTATCCGGACTTTCACAGATACGCAGTATTTT. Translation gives CASSIRTFTDTQYF.

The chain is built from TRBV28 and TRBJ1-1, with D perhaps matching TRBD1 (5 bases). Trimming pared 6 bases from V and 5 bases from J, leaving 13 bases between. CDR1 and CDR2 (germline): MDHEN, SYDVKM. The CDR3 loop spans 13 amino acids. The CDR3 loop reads CASRGTSRTEAFF. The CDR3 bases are TGTGCCAGCAGGGGGACCTCTAGGACTGAAGCTTTCTTT.

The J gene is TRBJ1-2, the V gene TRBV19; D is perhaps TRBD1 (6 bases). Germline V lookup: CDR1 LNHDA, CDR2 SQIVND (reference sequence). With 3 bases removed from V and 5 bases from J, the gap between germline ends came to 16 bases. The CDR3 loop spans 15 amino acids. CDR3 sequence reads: CASSISRGRGYGYTF. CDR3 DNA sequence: TGTGCCAGTAGTATTTCCAGGGGCCGGGGATATGGCTACACCTTC.

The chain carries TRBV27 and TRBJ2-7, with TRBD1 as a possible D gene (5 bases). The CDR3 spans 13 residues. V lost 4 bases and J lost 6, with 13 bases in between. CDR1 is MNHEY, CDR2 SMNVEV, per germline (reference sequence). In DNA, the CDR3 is TGTGCCAGCAGTTCAGGGTATAGGGTCGAGCAGTACTTC. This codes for CASSSGYRVEQYF.

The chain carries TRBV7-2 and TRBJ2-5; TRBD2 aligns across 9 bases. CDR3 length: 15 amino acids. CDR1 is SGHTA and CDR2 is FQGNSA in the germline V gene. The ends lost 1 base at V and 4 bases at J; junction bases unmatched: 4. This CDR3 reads CASSLVLRGGETQYF. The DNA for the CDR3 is TGTGCCAGCAGCTTAGTGTTGCGGGGGGGAGAGACCCAGTACTTC.

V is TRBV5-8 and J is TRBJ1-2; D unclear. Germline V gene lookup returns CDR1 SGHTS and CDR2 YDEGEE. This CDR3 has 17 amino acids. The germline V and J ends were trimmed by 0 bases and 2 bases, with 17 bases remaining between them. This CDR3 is CASSLGAILSRNYGYTF. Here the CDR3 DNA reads TGTGCCAGCAGCTTGGGGGCCATCCTCTCCCGAAACTATGGCTACACCTTC. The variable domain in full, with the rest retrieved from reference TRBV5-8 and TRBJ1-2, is EAGVTQSPTHLIKTRGQQATLRCSPISGHTSVYWYQQALGLGLQFLLWYDEGEERNRGNFPPRFSGRQFPNYSSELNVNALELEDSALYLCASSLGAILSRNYGYTFGSGTRLTVV.

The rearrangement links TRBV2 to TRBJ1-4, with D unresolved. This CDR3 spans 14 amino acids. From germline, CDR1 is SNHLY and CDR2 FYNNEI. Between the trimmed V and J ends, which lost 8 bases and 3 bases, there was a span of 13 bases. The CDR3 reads CASLPTRANEKLFF. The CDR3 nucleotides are TGTGCCAGCCTCCCTACACGGGCTAATGAAAAACTGTTTTTT.

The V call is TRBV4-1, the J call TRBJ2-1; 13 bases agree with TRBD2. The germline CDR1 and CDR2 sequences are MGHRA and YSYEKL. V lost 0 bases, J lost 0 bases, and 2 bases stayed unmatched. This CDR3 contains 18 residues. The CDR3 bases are TGCGCCAGCAGCCAAGACGGACTAGCGGGGGACTCCTACAATGAGCAGTTCTTC. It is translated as CASSQDGLAGDSYNEQFF.

The CDR3 sequence: CASSPTGQGTHEAFF. DNA for the CDR3: TGCGCCAGCAGCCCCACGGGACAGGGAACACATGAAGCTTTCTTT. The chain is built from TRBV5-1 and TRBJ1-1, with 9 bases lining up with TRBD1. The germline V gene has CDR1 SGHRS and CDR2 YFSETQ. The CDR3 contains 15 residues. J lost 7 bases, V lost 4 bases, and 11 bases had no gene match.

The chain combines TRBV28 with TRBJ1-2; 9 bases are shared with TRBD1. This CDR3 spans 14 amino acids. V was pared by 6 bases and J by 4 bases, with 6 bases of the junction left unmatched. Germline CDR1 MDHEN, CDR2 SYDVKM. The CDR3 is CASSTGQGRYGYTF. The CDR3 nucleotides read TGTGCCAGCAGCACCGGACAGGGGCGCTATGGCTACACCTTC.

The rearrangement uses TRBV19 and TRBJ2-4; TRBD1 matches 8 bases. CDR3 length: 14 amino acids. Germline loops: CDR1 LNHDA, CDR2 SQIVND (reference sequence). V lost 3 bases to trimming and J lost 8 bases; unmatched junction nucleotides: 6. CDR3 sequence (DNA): TGTGCCAGTAGTATTTTTGAACAGGGGGACATTCAGTACTTC. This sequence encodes CASSIFEQGDIQYF.

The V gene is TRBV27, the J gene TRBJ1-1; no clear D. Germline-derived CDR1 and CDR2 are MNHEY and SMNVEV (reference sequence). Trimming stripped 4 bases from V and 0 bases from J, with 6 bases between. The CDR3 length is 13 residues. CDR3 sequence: CASSSNVNTEAFF. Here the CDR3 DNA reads TGTGCCAGCAGTTCTAACGTGAACACTGAAGCTTTCTTT.

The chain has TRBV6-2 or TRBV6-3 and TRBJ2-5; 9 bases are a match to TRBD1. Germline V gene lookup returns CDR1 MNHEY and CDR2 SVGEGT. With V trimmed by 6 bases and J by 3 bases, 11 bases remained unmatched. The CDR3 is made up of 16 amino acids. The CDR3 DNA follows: TGTGCCAGCAGCCGGGACAGGGACTTTCCCAAAGAGACCCAGTACTTC. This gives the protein CASSRDRDFPKETQYF.

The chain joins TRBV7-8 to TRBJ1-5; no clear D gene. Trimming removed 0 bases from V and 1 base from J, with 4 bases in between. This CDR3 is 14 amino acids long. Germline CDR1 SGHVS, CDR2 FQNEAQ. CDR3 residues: CASSLARSNQPQHF. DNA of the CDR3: TGTGCCAGCAGCTTAGCGCGGAGCAATCAGCCCCAGCATTTT.

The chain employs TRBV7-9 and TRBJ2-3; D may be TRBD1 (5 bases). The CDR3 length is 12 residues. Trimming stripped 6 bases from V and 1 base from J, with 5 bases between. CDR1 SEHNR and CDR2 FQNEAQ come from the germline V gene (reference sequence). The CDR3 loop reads CASRQGTDTQYF. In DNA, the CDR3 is TGTGCCAGCAGACAGGGCACAGATACGCAGTATTTT.

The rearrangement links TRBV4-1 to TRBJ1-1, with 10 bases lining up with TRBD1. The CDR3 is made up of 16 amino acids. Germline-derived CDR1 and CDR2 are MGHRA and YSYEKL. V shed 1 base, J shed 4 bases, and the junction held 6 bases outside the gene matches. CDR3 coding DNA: TGCGCCAGCAGCCAAGGACAGGGGGCGCGGGGCACTGAAGCTTTCTTT. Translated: CASSQGQGARGTEAFF.

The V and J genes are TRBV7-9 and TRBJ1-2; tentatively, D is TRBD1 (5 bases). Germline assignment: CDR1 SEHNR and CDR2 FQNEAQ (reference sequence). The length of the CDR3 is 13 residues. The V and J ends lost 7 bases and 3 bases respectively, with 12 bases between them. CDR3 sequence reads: CASTGGGYYGYTF. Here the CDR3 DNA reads TGTGCCAGCACGGGCGGGGGGTACTATGGCTACACCTTC.

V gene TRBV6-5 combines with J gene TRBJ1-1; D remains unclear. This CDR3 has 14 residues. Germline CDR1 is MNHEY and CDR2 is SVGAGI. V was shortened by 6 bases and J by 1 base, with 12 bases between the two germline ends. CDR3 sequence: CASSTGDRNTEAFF. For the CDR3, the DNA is TGTGCCAGCAGCACCGGGGATCGGAACACTGAAGCTTTCTTT.

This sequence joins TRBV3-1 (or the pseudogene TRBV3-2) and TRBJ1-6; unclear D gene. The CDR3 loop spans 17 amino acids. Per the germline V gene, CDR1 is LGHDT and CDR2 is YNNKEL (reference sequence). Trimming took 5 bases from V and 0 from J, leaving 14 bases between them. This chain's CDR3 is CASSDGGLCSYNSPLHF. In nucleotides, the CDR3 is TGTGCCAGCAGCGACGGAGGCCTGTGCTCCTATAATTCACCCCTCCACTTT.

CDR3 sequence reads: CASSQARPLAGDMLKTQYF. The CDR3 DNA follows: TGCGCCAGCAGCCAAGCCCGGCCCTTAGCGGGGGATATGTTGAAGACCCAGTACTTC. The chain uses TRBV4-1 and TRBJ2-5; 9 bases map to TRBD2. The CDR3 totals 19 residues. V gave up 1 base and J gave up 6 bases; unmatched junction bases: 18. Germline CDR1 reads MGHRA; CDR2 reads YSYEKL.